One sample yielded the 25 T cell receptor beta chains listed below, sequenced in a study of human T cells and chemical hapten exposure. Time point of the sample: pre-sensitization, week 0. Indicated treatment: therapeutic diphenylcyclopropenone sensitization with weekly scalp DPC. Each CDR3 protein gets one entry after TCRdb re-called the RACE reads with MiXCR. In the table there are around 380,000 distinct CDR3 sequences, approximately 5% of which are singletons. This sample comprised whole blood, obtained in connection with sensitization to the hapten diphenylcyclopropenone (DPC). These receptor sequences come from a woman in her late teens or twenties with alopecia areata. Some clones in this sample may be carry-over from other donors' samples.

This clonotype has a handful of counts. The chain employs TRBV6-6 and TRBJ1-5, with D possibly matching TRBD1 (5 bases). The V end was cut by 1 base, the J end by 6 bases, with 16 bases between. Germline loops: CDR1 MNHNY, CDR2 SVGAGI (reference sequence). This CDR3 region has 16 residues. The CDR3 is CASSYWPGDDFQPQHF. As DNA, the CDR3 is TGTGCCAGCAGTTACTGGCCTGGGGACGACTTTCAGCCCCAGCATTTT.

This clonotype was counted only a few times. The chain is built from TRBV4-1 and TRBJ2-1; 7 bases map to TRBD1. CDR3 length equals 16 residues. Germline trimming cut 3 bases from V and 0 bases from J; bases unmatched to any gene: 5. Looked up from germline, CDR1 is MGHRA and CDR2 is YSYEKL. CDR3: CASSHQTGYSYNEQFF. The DNA of the CDR3 is TGCGCCAGCAGCCACCAGACAGGGTACTCCTACAATGAGCAGTTCTTC.

In its sample, this clonotype was seen many times. The chain recombines TRBV9 with TRBJ1-6; 8 positions agree with TRBD1. V was clipped by 0 bases and J by 10 bases; unmatched bases: 6. The CDR3 is 15 amino acids. Germline CDR1 reads SGDLS; CDR2 reads YYNGEE. The CDR3 spells CASSVATGVGSPLHF. In nucleotides, the CDR3 is TGTGCCAGCAGCGTAGCGACAGGGGTCGGCTCACCCCTCCACTTT.

Of note for this clonotype: A much larger clone differs by one base, so this may be a read error. The chain carries TRBV6-2 or TRBV6-3 and TRBJ2-1; 9 bases match TRBD2. CDR1 and CDR2 from the germline V gene are MNHEY and SVGEGT. The CDR3 is 14 residues long. The V gene end was trimmed by 8 bases and the J gene end by 8 bases; junction bases not matched to a gene: 10. The CDR3 DNA reads TGTGCCAGCTATCCGGGACTAGCTTCCTATGAGCAGTTCTTC. Protein product: CASYPGLASYEQFF.

This clonotype occurred a few times. The chain recombines TRBV12-3 or TRBV12-4 with TRBJ2-1; 9 bases match TRBD1. The length of the CDR3 is 15 residues. With 5 bases clipped from V and 10 bases from J, the junction kept 12 bases outside the gene matches. Here the CDR3 reads CASSLTGTGFREQFF. CDR3 sequence (DNA): TGTGCCAGCAGTCTAACCGGGACAGGGTTCAGGGAGCAGTTCTTC.

This chain uses TRBV20-1 with TRBJ1-1, with no clear D. The V end was cut by 0 bases, the J end by 3 bases, with 14 bases between. The CDR3 has 15 residues. CDR1 DFQATT and CDR2 SNEGSKA come from the germline V gene (reference sequence). The DNA for the CDR3 is TGCAGTGCTAGAGATCCTAAGAATCGGGACACTGAAGCTTTCTTT. This sequence encodes CSARDPKNRDTEAFF.

The V gene is TRBV15, the J gene TRBJ1-5; D unclear. Germline CDR1 LNHNV, CDR2 YYDKDF (reference sequence). V was shortened by 0 bases and J by 0 bases, with 3 bases between the two germline ends. The CDR3 consists of 14 residues. The CDR3 coding sequence is TGTGCCACCAGCAGAGATAATAGCAATCAGCCCCAGCATTTT. This codes for CATSRDNSNQPQHF.

This clonotype was detected only a few times. CDR3 DNA sequence: TGTGCCAGCAGGGCAGGATGGGACACCGGGGAGCTGTTTTTT. Its translation is CASRAGWDTGELFF. V gene TRBV6-5 combines with J gene TRBJ2-2, with unresolved D. V gave up 6 bases and J gave up 3 bases, with 11 bases separating them. The CDR3 sequence is 14 residues long. Germline-derived CDR1 and CDR2 are MNHEY and SVGAGI.

There are many counts of this clonotype. The chain uses TRBV6-2 or TRBV6-3 and TRBJ2-1; D gene unclear. The length of the CDR3 is 13 residues. The V gene lost 5 bases and the J gene lost 10 bases, with 15 bases spanning the gap. Germline CDR1 reads MNHEY; CDR2 reads SVGEGT. This chain's CDR3 is CASSPQSGSEQFF. The CDR3 DNA follows: TGTGCCAGCAGTCCTCAATCGGGTAGCGAGCAGTTCTTC.

This clonotype was counted at least ten times. This sequence joins TRBV28 and TRBJ2-2; D perhaps matches TRBD2 (7 bases). Germline CDR1 is MDHEN and CDR2 is SYDVKM. V was shortened by 5 bases and J by 5 bases, with 15 bases between the two germline ends. The CDR3 length is 15 residues. The CDR3 region has the DNA TGTGCCAGCAGTCGGGGGGCGCATGAAACCGGGGAGCTGTTTTTT. This encodes CASSRGAHETGELFF. Based on the CDR3 plus reference TRBV28 and TRBJ2-2, the full variable domain is DVKVTQSSRYLVKRTGEKVFLECVQDMDHENMFWYRQDPGLGLRLIYFSYDVKMKEKGDIPEGYSVSREKKERFSLILESASTNQTSMYLCASSRGAHETGELFFGEGSRLTVL.

This clonotype was picked up many times. The chain joins TRBV7-8 to TRBJ2-3; D remains unclear. CDR3 length: 13 residues. V was trimmed by 3 bases and J by 5 bases, leaving 9 bases between them. Germline CDR1 is SGHVS and CDR2 is FQNEAQ. CDR3 nucleotide sequence: TGTGCCAGCAGCTTCAGGTTCCAAGATACGCAGTATTTT. Translating it yields CASSFRFQDTQYF.

This clonotype was observed a handful of times. The chain links TRBV4-3 to TRBJ2-1; TRBD2 aligns across 9 bases. The CDR3 consists of 15 residues. Trimming cost V 3 bases and J 7 bases; bases outside gene matches: 7. Germline V gene sequence: CDR1 LGHNA, CDR2 YSLEER. CDR3 region: CASSHGVAGANEQFF. CDR3 nucleotide sequence: TGCGCCAGCAGCCACGGTGTAGCGGGGGCGAATGAGCAGTTCTTC.

This clonotype was recorded at least ten times. The genes are TRBV21-1 and TRBJ2-3; the table gives TRBD2 as D, unverified against the DNA. TRBV21-1 is annotated as a pseudogene. The CDR3 runs to 16 residues. The CDR3 spells CASSLNELPKTDTQYF. The DNA of the CDR3 is TGTGCCAGCAGCCTAAATGAACTCCCGAAGACAGATACGCAGTATTTT.

The genes are TRBV12-3 or TRBV12-4 and TRBJ2-7; a possible D gene is TRBD1 (5 bases). This CDR3 comprises 13 residues. Between the trimmed V and J ends, which lost 6 bases and 6 bases, there was a span of 15 bases. The CDR3 loop reads CASSWAGIGEQYF. The DNA for the CDR3 is TGTGCCAGCAGCTGGGCAGGGATTGGCGAGCAGTACTTC.

The sample holds a few counts of this clonotype. This chain connects TRBV7-8 to TRBJ2-2; 9 bases agree with TRBD1. CDR1 and CDR2 from the germline V gene are SGHVS and FQNEAQ. The CDR3 covers 15 residues. J was trimmed by 6 bases and V by 4 bases; bases with no gene match: 6. The CDR3 reads CASSSGTGRAGELFF. The CDR3 nucleotides read TGTGCCAGCAGCTCCGGGACAGGGAGAGCCGGGGAGCTGTTTTTT. The full variable domain, in which reference TRBV7-8 and TRBJ2-2 provide the parts outside the CDR3, is GAGVSQSPRYKVAKRGQDVALRCDPISGHVSLFWYQQALGQGPEFLTYFQNEAQLDKSGLPSDRFFAERPEGSVSTLKIQRTQQEDSAVYLCASSSGTGRAGELFFGEGSRLTVL.

The sample holds a few counts of this clonotype. V usage is TRBV10-3 and J usage is TRBJ1-1, with D hard to call. Germline CDR1 ENHRY, CDR2 SYGVKD. The CDR3 length is 12 residues. V was cut by 3 bases and J by 3 bases, with 5 bases left in between. This CDR3 is CAISDIYTEAFF. In DNA, the CDR3 is TGTGCCATCAGTGACATCTACACTGAAGCTTTCTTT.

This clonotype was seen a few times. This rearrangement joins TRBV6-2 or TRBV6-3 to TRBJ1-6; no clear D. CDR1 is MNHEY and CDR2 is SVGEGT in the germline V gene. The CDR3 runs 12 residues. Trimming shortened V by 6 bases and J by 5 bases, and 5 bases separated the two germline ends. Here the CDR3 DNA reads TGTGCCAGCAGAAGAGATAATTCACCCCTCCACTTT. The encoded protein is CASRRDNSPLHF.

The CDR3 DNA sequence: TGTGCCAGCGGTTACAGGGAGGTCACAGATACGCAGTATTTT. This encodes CASGYREVTDTQYF. This sequence joins TRBV7-8 and TRBJ2-3; D may match TRBD1 or TRBD2 (6 bases each). Germline assignment: CDR1 SGHVS and CDR2 FQNEAQ. The CDR3 consists of 14 residues. V was cut by 8 bases and J by 2 bases, with 14 bases left in between. The full variable domain, with the rest looked up from reference TRBV7-8 and TRBJ2-3, is GAGVSQSPRYKVAKRGQDVALRCDPISGHVSLFWYQQALGQGPEFLTYFQNEAQLDKSGLPSDRFFAERPEGSVSTLKIQRTQQEDSAVYLCASGYREVTDTQYFGPGTRLTVL.

This clonotype has at least ten counts. V usage is TRBV29-1 and J usage is TRBJ2-2, with D tentatively TRBD1 (5 bases). Deletions cut 0 bases from V and 4 bases from J, with 9 bases between. Germline loops: CDR1 SQVTM, CDR2 ANQGSEA. CDR3 length equals 14 residues. In nucleotides, the CDR3 is TGCAGCGTTGAAGACAGGGAAAGCACCGGGGAGCTGTTTTTT. It translates to CSVEDRESTGELFF.

V is TRBV12-3 or TRBV12-4 and J is TRBJ1-1; D perhaps matches TRBD1 (6 bases). V lost 6 bases, J lost 0 bases, and 14 bases lay in between. The length of the CDR3 is 15 residues. CDR3 DNA: TGTGCCAGCAGCGAGGACAGTCCCATGAACACTGAAGCTTTCTTT. Amino acid sequence: CASSEDSPMNTEAFF.

This clonotype was seen a handful of times. The chain uses TRBV5-1 and TRBJ2-1; D is perhaps TRBD2 (5 bases). The CDR3 spans 15 residues. The germline V and J ends were trimmed by 0 bases and 10 bases, with 17 bases remaining between them. Germline V gene sequence: CDR1 SGHRS, CDR2 YFSETQ. The CDR3 DNA is TGCGCCAGCAGCTTGGACTTGCTAGCCGGGCGCGAGCAGTTCTTC. Translated, it gives CASSLDLLAGREQFF.

There are a few counts of this clonotype. The V gene is TRBV27, the J gene TRBJ2-7; possibly TRBD2 for D (6 bases). This CDR3 is 17 amino acids long. Germline CDR1 reads MNHEY; CDR2 reads SMNVEV (reference sequence). The V end lost 1 base, the J end lost 5 bases, and 21 bases lay between the germline ends. The CDR3 DNA sequence: TGTGCCAGCAGTTTATTTCCCCCGACGGGGGAAGGGGACGAGCAGTACTTC. It translates to CASSLFPPTGEGDEQYF.

There are many counts of this clonotype. V usage is TRBV5-1 and J usage is TRBJ1-2; weak D call: TRBD1 (6 bases). The CDR3 totals 14 residues. CDR1 and CDR2 from the germline V gene are SGHRS and YFSETQ. The germline V and J ends were trimmed by 0 bases and 2 bases, with 8 bases remaining between them. The CDR3 reads CASSLGQDNYGYTF. As DNA, the CDR3 is TGCGCCAGCAGCTTGGGACAGGACAACTATGGCTACACCTTC. Full variable domain (outside the CDR3, taken from reference TRBV5-1 and TRBJ1-2): KAGVTQTPRYLIKTRGQQVTLSCSPISGHRSVSWYQQTPGQGLQFLFEYFSETQRNKGNFPGRFSGRQFSNSRSEMNVSTLELGDSALYLCASSLGQDNYGYTFGSGTRLTVV.

A few counts support this clonotype. The chain links TRBV7-9 to TRBJ2-3, with 8 bases aligning to TRBD2. The CDR3 sequence is 16 residues long. V lost 1 base and J lost 1; bases outside the gene matches: 4. From germline, CDR1 is SEHNR and CDR2 FQNEAQ (reference sequence). Here the CDR3 reads CASSLDGLAGTDTQYF. CDR3 sequence (DNA): TGTGCCAGCAGCTTAGACGGACTAGCAGGCACAGATACGCAGTATTTT.

A few counts support this clonotype. This chain links TRBV5-4 with TRBJ1-6, with 8 bases matching TRBD1. V was clipped by 4 bases and J by 10 bases; unmatched bases: 10. CDR3 length: 15 amino acids. In germline, CDR1 is SGHNT, CDR2 YYREEE (reference sequence). The CDR3 region is CASSMTGELGSPLHF. Written as DNA, the CDR3 is TGTGCCAGCAGCATGACAGGGGAGCTCGGGTCACCCCTCCACTTT.